One sample yielded the 25 T cell receptor beta chains listed below, sequenced in a study of early T cells in non-severe SARS-CoV-2 infection. Via MiXCR, TCRdb re-called the 5' RACE reads, giving one row per CDR3 protein. This table holds some 28,000 distinct CDR3 sequences, 9% to 10% found once. The sequenced sample was whole blood. Receptors were obtained from an adult who was a healthcare worker with PCR-confirmed SARS-CoV-2 infection or an uninfected control (not recorded which).

At least ten counts were recorded for this clonotype. The chain has TRBV19 and TRBJ1-4; D remains ambiguous. In germline, CDR1 is LNHDA, CDR2 SQIVND (reference sequence). This CDR3 comprises 14 residues. Deletions cut 7 bases from V and 8 bases from J, with 17 bases between. Here the CDR3 DNA reads TGTGCCAGTACCCTAATGGCGGGGAGAGAAAAACTGTTTTTT. Its protein product is CASTLMAGREKLFF.

This clonotype was seen at least ten times. The V and J genes are TRBV29-1 and TRBJ1-1; 10 bases fit TRBD1. The V and J ends lost 8 bases and 6 bases, in that order; junction bases with no gene match: 18. This CDR3 comprises 16 residues. Germline V gives CDR1 SQVTM, CDR2 ANQGSEA. CDR3 DNA: TGCAGCATCTTTATCCCGGGACAGGGGTTGGACTCTGAAGCTTTCTTT. Protein: CSIFIPGQGLDSEAFF.

This clonotype occurred a few times. The V and J genes are TRBV3-2 and TRBJ1-2. TRBV3-2 represents a pseudogene. CDR3 size: 15 residues. The CDR3 DNA sequence: TGTGCCAGCAGCCGGGAGGGACCCTATAACTATGGCTACACCTTC. This sequence encodes CASSREGPYNYGYTF.

At least ten counts were recorded for this clonotype. The CDR3: CATILTETYGYTF. The CDR3 DNA reads TGTGCCACCATTCTGACAGAGACCTATGGCTACACCTTC. V gene TRBV6-6 combines with J gene TRBJ1-2; D may be TRBD1 (5 bases). V was pared by 10 bases and J by 4 bases, with 16 bases between. The CDR3 runs to 13 residues. CDR1 MNHNY and CDR2 SVGAGI come from the germline V gene (reference sequence).

This rearrangement joins TRBV7-2 to TRBJ2-7; D not resolved. CDR3 length equals 12 residues. CDR1 and CDR2 from the germline V gene are SGHTA and FQGNSA. The V gene lost 4 bases and the J gene lost 3 bases, with 7 bases spanning the gap. The CDR3 here is CASSSNSYEQYF. DNA for the CDR3: TGTGCCAGCAGCTCTAACAGCTACGAGCAGTACTTC.

This clonotype was observed once. The rearrangement links TRBV7-9 to TRBJ1-2; no clear D. The CDR3 has 13 residues. From germline, CDR1 is SEHNR and CDR2 FQNEAQ (reference sequence). V lost 0 bases, J lost 4 bases, and 6 bases lay in between. The CDR3 protein is CASSLARTYGYTF. The DNA for the CDR3 is TGTGCCAGCAGCTTAGCGCGGACCTATGGCTACACCTTC.

The chain uses TRBV20-1 and TRBJ1-6, with 7 nucleotides matching TRBD1. Germline V gene sequence: CDR1 DFQATT, CDR2 SNEGSKA (reference sequence). After removal of 5 bases from V and 4 bases from J, the junction contained 8 bases not matched to a gene. This CDR3 spans 15 amino acids. For the CDR3, the DNA is TGCAGTGCTCGTCGACAGGGAGAATATAATTCACCCCTCCACTTT. Translating it yields CSARRQGEYNSPLHF.

This clonotype has ten or more counts. As DNA, the CDR3 is TGTGCCTGGAGTGACGGCGGGTCGGGCGAGCAGTACTTC. Translation gives CAWSDGGSGEQYF. The rearrangement links TRBV30 to TRBJ2-7; maybe TRBD2 (5 bases). The CDR3 is made up of 13 amino acids. V was clipped by 1 base and J by 6 bases, with 13 bases between them. The germline V gene encodes CDR1 GTSNPN and CDR2 SVGIG (reference sequence).

This clonotype showed up many times. The CDR3 nucleotides are TGTGCCAGCAGTGAAGTACCTTCTCAGCCCCAGCATTTT. Protein sequence: CASSEVPSQPQHF. V usage is TRBV6-1 and J usage is TRBJ1-5, with D unresolved. Germline V CDR1 and CDR2: MNHNS, SASEGT. Trimming stripped 1 base from V and 6 bases from J, with 7 bases between. CDR3 length equals 13 residues.

The chain has TRBV7-2 and TRBJ2-7, with 7 bases fitting TRBD2. The ends lost 5 bases at V and 7 bases at J; junction bases unmatched: 11. This CDR3 spans 14 amino acids. Germline lookup yields CDR1 SGHTA and CDR2 FQGNSA. For the CDR3, the DNA is TGTGCCAGCAGCAGCCTGGGAGCGGGGAAAGAGCAGTACTTC. Protein: CASSSLGAGKEQYF. The whole variable domain, remainder taken from reference TRBV7-2 and TRBJ2-7, is GAGVSQSPSNKVTEKGKDVELRCDPISGHTALYWYRQSLGQGLEFLIYFQGNSAPDKSGLPSDRFSAERTGGSVSTLTIQRTQQEDSAVYLCASSSLGAGKEQYFGPGTRLTVT.

This clonotype was picked up many times. The CDR3 reads CASSEAPGSYNEQFF. The CDR3 coding sequence is TGTGCCAGCAGTGAAGCCCCAGGGTCCTACAATGAGCAGTTCTTC. This chain links TRBV6-1 with TRBJ2-1; possibly TRBD1 for D (5 bases). The V and J ends lost 0 bases and 1 base respectively, with 7 bases between them. Germline CDR1 reads MNHNS; CDR2 reads SASEGT. The CDR3 is 15 amino acids.

This clonotype was seen ten or more times. This rearrangement joins TRBV29-1 to TRBJ1-1; 9 nucleotides align to TRBD1. This CDR3 has 12 amino acids. Germline V gene lookup returns CDR1 SQVTM and CDR2 ANQGSEA. CDR3 coding DNA: TGCAGTGTACAGGGGGCAAACACTGAAGCTTTCTTT. It specifies CSVQGANTEAFF.

This clonotype showed up many times. The V gene is TRBV29-1, the J gene TRBJ2-5; 7 bases align to TRBD2. The V and J ends lost 4 bases and 0 bases, in that order; junction bases with no gene match: 2. The CDR3 sequence is 13 residues long. Germline CDR1 is SQVTM and CDR2 is ANQGSEA. The CDR3 sequence: CSVGGGYQETQYF. CDR3 coding DNA: TGCAGCGTTGGGGGGGGTTACCAAGAGACCCAGTACTTC.

This clonotype was observed a handful of times. The genes are TRBV11-2 and TRBJ2-1; D is unclear. V dropped 1 base and J dropped 8 bases, with 12 bases sitting between them. This CDR3 comprises 14 residues. CDR1 is SGHAT and CDR2 is FQNNGV in the germline V gene. In DNA, the CDR3 is TGTGCCAGCAGCTTAGGGAAACCTCGGGATGAGCAGTTCTTC. Translation: CASSLGKPRDEQFF.

This clonotype was found many times. V and J are TRBV29-1 and TRBJ1-2; D not resolved. The ends were cut back, 4 bases at V and 9 bases at J, with 12 bases in the middle. Germline CDR1 SQVTM, CDR2 ANQGSEA. The CDR3 consists of 11 residues. Written as DNA, the CDR3 is TGCAGCGTTGGGTCAGATTTTAGCTACACCTTC. It yields the protein CSVGSDFSYTF.

This clonotype came up many times. The chain carries TRBV27 and TRBJ2-5; TRBD1 agrees at 7 bases. V lost 4 bases and J lost 5; bases outside the gene matches: 4. Germline loops: CDR1 MNHEY, CDR2 SMNVEV (reference sequence). CDR3 length: 13 amino acids. The chain's CDR3 is CASSYPDRETQYF. CDR3 nucleotides: TGTGCCAGCAGTTACCCGGACAGGGAGACCCAGTACTTC.

This clonotype occurred many times. The rearrangement joins TRBV5-4 to TRBJ2-6, with D unresolved. This CDR3 has 13 residues. Germline V gene data show CDR1 as SGHNT and CDR2 as YYREEE (reference sequence). The V end was cut by 6 bases, the J end by 4 bases, with 8 bases between. The CDR3 DNA reads as TGTGCCAGCACCCGTTCCGGGGCCAACGTCCTGACTTTC. It yields the protein CASTRSGANVLTF. The entire variable domain, with the rest obtained from reference TRBV5-4 and TRBJ2-6, is as follows: ETGVTQSPTHLIKTRGQQVTLRCSSQSGHNTVSWYQQALGQGPQFIFQYYREEENGRGNFPPRFSGLQFPNYSSELNVNALELDDSALYLCASTRSGANVLTFGAGSRLTVL.

This clonotype came up many times. This chain uses TRBV5-1 with TRBJ2-7, with 7 bases matching TRBD1. V dropped 4 bases and J dropped 1; count of bases not matched to a gene: 2. This CDR3 is 13 amino acids long. Germline CDR1 and CDR2: SGHRS and YFSETQ. CDR3 nucleotide sequence: TGCGCCAGCAGCAGGGGACAGTCCTACGAGCAGTACTTC. It codes for CASSRGQSYEQYF.

This clonotype came up many times. The rearrangement uses TRBV18 and TRBJ2-3; D may be TRBD1 (5 bases). Germline-derived CDR1 and CDR2 are KGHSH and LQKENI. The CDR3 consists of 16 residues. The V gene lost 0 bases and the J gene lost 2 bases, with 12 bases spanning the gap. CDR3 bases: TGTGCCAGCTCACCACCGTTGGCAGGGCACACAGATACGCAGTATTTT. This sequence encodes CASSPPLAGHTDTQYF.

The chain combines TRBV6-5 with TRBJ1-3; no reliable D call. With 8 bases removed from V and 4 bases from J, the gap between germline ends came to 6 bases. The CDR3 covers 11 residues. CDR1 is MNHEY, CDR2 SVGAGI, per germline. The CDR3 DNA reads as TGTGCCAGCCAGCGAGGAAACACCATATATTTT. Residues: CASQRGNTIYF.

By proportion, this clonotype is medium-sized (0.01 to 0.1%). The rearrangement uses TRBV6-6 and TRBJ1-4; 9 bases align to TRBD1. The ends lost 7 bases at V and 8 bases at J; junction bases unmatched: 8. The germline V gene has CDR1 MNHNY and CDR2 SVGAGI (reference sequence). The CDR3 loop spans 14 amino acids. Here the CDR3 DNA reads TGTGCCAGCAACCCTCCGGGACAGGGAGAAAAACTGTTTTTT. It encodes CASNPPGQGEKLFF.

This clonotype was counted only a few times. This sequence joins TRBV6-5 and TRBJ2-3; tentative D call: TRBD2 (5 bases). This CDR3 has 16 amino acids. The V and J ends lost 5 bases and 3 bases respectively, with 18 bases between them. CDR1 is MNHEY and CDR2 is SVGAGI in the germline V gene. CDR3 in amino acids: CASSPPGYSTTDTQYF. The CDR3 DNA reads as TGTGCCAGCAGTCCCCCGGGGTACTCTACGACAGATACGCAGTATTTT.

This clonotype came up many times. The J gene is TRBJ2-5, the V gene TRBV24-1; D not certain. V lost 0 bases and J lost 7, with 11 bases in between. The CDR3 length is 14 residues. Germline assignment: CDR1 KGHDR and CDR2 SFDVKD. The chain's CDR3 is CATSDLGLPRTQYF. The CDR3 DNA reads as TGTGCCACCAGTGATTTGGGTCTCCCTAGGACCCAGTACTTC.

This clonotype was seen ten or more times. The chain carries TRBV7-2 and TRBJ1-1, with D possibly TRBD1 on 5 matching bases. Germline CDR1 reads SGHTA; CDR2 reads FQGNSA. This CDR3 comprises 13 residues. V gave up 5 bases and J gave up 6 bases, with 13 bases separating them. This chain's CDR3 is CASSAQGGAEAFF. Written as DNA, the CDR3 is TGTGCCAGCAGCGCCCAGGGAGGGGCTGAAGCTTTCTTT.

This clonotype has a handful of counts. The J gene is TRBJ2-1, the V gene TRBV25-1, with D possibly TRBD1 on 5 matching bases. V was cut by 1 base and J by 13 bases, with 11 bases left in between. Germline V gene sequence: CDR1 MGHDK, CDR2 SYGVNS. The CDR3 loop spans 12 amino acids. The CDR3 sequence is CASSESAGQQFF. CDR3 DNA sequence: TGTGCCAGCAGTGAATCGGCCGGACAACAGTTCTTC.